This is a list of T cell receptor beta chains from one sample in a study of blood T cells in healthy people across ages. TCRdb fed the 5' RACE reads into MiXCR, producing one record per CDR3 protein. The sample includes about 1 million distinct CDR3 sequences, less than 25% of them seen just once. This same sample was also part of a study on T cells of mothers and their children.

The sample comprised blood. Receptor source: a girl under 10 years old in good health. CDR3s include the opening cysteine and the closing phenylalanine or tryptophan. The D gene is left open where the match is weak. Size values are once, few and many counts, or a class for expanded clones, and some rows have none.

12 TRBJ1-2 - TRBV28 - TGTGCCAGCGCGGGAAGTAACTATGGCTACACCTTC CASAGSNYGYTF
13 TRBJ1-2 few TRBV28 - TGTGCCAGCAGTTTGGTTAGCCCCTATGGCTACACCTTC CASSLVSPYGYTF
14 TRBJ1-3 - TRBV28 - TGTGCCAGCACTCCGGACGGGGCCCTGGACACCATATATTTT CASTPDGALDTIYF
15 TRBJ2-1 few TRBV27 - TGTGCCAGCAGTTTAACTATGAGCTCCTACAATGAGCAGTTCTTC CASSLTMSSYNEQFF
16 TRBJ2-7 - TRBV7-6 TRBD1 TGTGCCAGCAGCTTCCCGACAGGGGTAAGCTCCTACGAGCAGTACTTC CASSFPTGVSSYEQYF
11 TRBJ1-2 - TRBV29-1 - TGCAGCGTTGATGTGGTGTTCGGCTACACCTTC CSVDVVFGYTF
15 TRBJ1-4 few TRBV9 - TGTGCCAGCAGCGCTACACCGGATACTAATGAAAAACTGTTTTTT CASSATPDTNEKLFF
16 TRBJ1-2 - TRBV4-3 - TGCGCCAGCAGCCAAGCCCCCCCTCGGTTCCACTATGGCTACACCTTC CASSQAPPRFHYGYTF
15 TRBJ2-1 - TRBV27 - TGTGCCAGCAGTTCCGGAATAAGCTCCTACAATGAGCAGTTCTTC CASSSGISSYNEQFF
15 TRBJ1-5 - TRBV15 - TGTGCCACCAGCAGTTGGGATCTCGTCAATCAGCCCCAGCATTTT CATSSWDLVNQPQHF
18 TRBJ1-4 - TRBV27 TRBD1 TGTGCCAGCAGTTTACTCGTCCCCGGGACAGGGGTTTGGGGAAAACTGTTTTTT CASSLLVPGTGVWGKLFF
13 TRBJ2-5 few TRBV7-2 - TGTGCCAGCAGCTTAGATTGGGGGGGCCTCGTTATATTC CASSLDWGGLVIF
11 TRBJ1-1 few TRBV29-1 - TGCAGCGTCAAGGACAACACTGAAGCTTTCTTT CSVKDNTEAFF
15 TRBJ2-7 - TRBV2 - TGTGCCAGCAGCCCCATGAGGCAGGGGATGTACGAGCAGTACTTC CASSPMRQGMYEQYF
14 TRBJ1-1 - TRBV19 - TGTGCCAGTAGTAGGGCGGCGGCACACACTGAAGCTTTCTTT CASSRAAAHTEAFF
12 TRBJ1-2 - TRBV7-2 - TGTGCCAGCGGATGGACGGGCTATGGCTACACCTTC CASGWTGYGYTF
13 TRBJ2-5 - TRBV20-1 - TGCAGTGCTAGAGAATCCTGGGAAGAGACCCAGTACTTC CSARESWEETQYF
15 TRBJ1-2 few TRBV15 - TGTGCCACCAGCAGAGACAAACTAACAGGTTATGGCTACACCTTC CATSRDKLTGYGYTF
14 TRBJ1-4 few TRBV6-1 - TGTGCCAGCAGTGAATGGGCAGTCGGGGAAAAACTGTTTTTT CASSEWAVGEKLFF
17 TRBJ2-1 - TRBV20-1 TRBD2 TGCAGTGCTAGAGATTATAGGGGACTAGCGGGAAACAATGAGCAGTTCTTC CSARDYRGLAGNNEQFF
14 TRBJ2-3 few TRBV7-2 - TGTGCCAGCAGCTTAATACTAGCATCAGATACGCAGTATTTT CASSLILASDTQYF
15 TRBJ2-1 - TRBV3-1 TRBD1 TGTGCCAGCAGCCCCACCCGGGACAGGGTTAATGAGCAGTTCTTC CASSPTRDRVNEQFF
15 TRBJ2-5 - TRBV12-3/TRBV12-4 TRBD1 TGTGCCAGCAGTCGCGGGGACAGGGATCTAGAGACCCAGTACTTC CASSRGDRDLETQYF
12 TRBJ1-1 few TRBV28 - TGTGCCAGCATCACAATGGGGGGTGAAGCTTTCTTT CASITMGGEAFF
14 TRBJ2-7 few TRBV6-1 - TGTGCCAGCAAGGAAAGAGGGAGCTCCTACGAGCAGTACTTC CASKERGSSYEQYF
19 TRBJ2-7 - TRBV7-6 - TGTGCCAGCAGCCTCCGCCTACCAACAGGGTCCCCCGATGGGGGCGAGCAGTACTTC CASSLRLPTGSPDGGEQYF
15 TRBJ2-3 - TRBV6-5 TRBD1 TGTGCCAGCAGTTACTCCGTCGGGACAGCCTTTGGTGTACATTTT CASSYSVGTAFGVHF
13 TRBJ2-1 - TRBV29-1 - TGCAGCGTTGAAGATGGGACTCACAATGAGCAGTTCTTC CSVEDGTHNEQFF
17 TRBJ2-1 few TRBV7-2 TRBD2 TGTGCCAGCAGCTTAGTCGGGTGGTTGCGGGGGGGCAGAGAGCAGTTCTTC CASSLVGWLRGGREQFF
12 TRBJ2-1 many TRBV12-3/TRBV12-4 - TGTGCCAGCAGTTTAGCGGGGGTTGAGCAGTTCTTC CASSLAGVEQFF
13 TRBJ1-6 - TRBV7-9 - TGTGCCAGCAGCATGGGAGCGAATTCACCCCTCCACTTT CASSMGANSPLHF
15 TRBJ1-2 - TRBV4-2 - TGTGCCAGCAGCCAAGTAGAGGTGGTTGCCTATGGCTACACCTTC CASSQVEVVAYGYTF
15 TRBJ2-1 - TRBV7-3 - TGTGCCTGCAGCTTATCCCCGAGCTCCTACAATGAGCAGTTCTTC CACSLSPSSYNEQFF
15 TRBJ1-4 - TRBV12-3/TRBV12-4 - TGTGCCAGCAGCCCGTTAGGGACAATACTGGAAAAACTGTTTTTT CASSPLGTILEKLFF
14 TRBJ2-5 - TRBV9 TRBD1 TGTGCCAGCAGCGAAACAGGGGATTTCGAGACCCAGTACTTC CASSETGDFETQYF
14 TRBJ2-5 - TRBV7-3 - TGTGCCAGCAGCTTAAGCGGGGAACAAGAGACCCAGTACTTC CASSLSGEQETQYF
16 TRBJ2-1 - TRBV25-1 - TGTGCCAGCAGTGACCCTAAGACCCAGGGGCACATTGAGCAGTTCTTC CASSDPKTQGHIEQFF
14 TRBJ2-5 few TRBV5-1 - TGCGCCAGCAGCCAGGCCACCCCAGGAGAGACCCAGTACTTC CASSQATPGETQYF
13 TRBJ2-7 - TRBV29-1 TRBD1 TGCAGCGTTAGATGGACAGGCTCCTACGAGCAGTACTTC CSVRWTGSYEQYF
15 TRBJ2-5 few TRBV20-1 TRBD2 TGCAGTGCTAGAACTAGCGGGAGGGTCGAAGAGACCCAGTACTTC CSARTSGRVEETQYF
15 TRBJ2-5 few TRBV29-1 - TGCAGCGTTGTAAGGGGTTCAACATCAAGAGAGACCCAGTACTTC CSVVRGSTSRETQYF
17 TRBJ2-5 - TRBV5-6 TRBD2 TGTGCCAGCAGCTTTACTAGCGGGAATCGGGGTCAAGAGACCCAGTACTTC CASSFTSGNRGQETQYF
12 TRBJ2-1 - TRBV6-1 - TGTGCCAGCATAAGCTCCTACAATGAGCAGTTCTTC CASISSYNEQFF
15 TRBJ2-7 few TRBV7-6 TRBD1 TGTGCCAGCAGCTTATGGGTACAGGGGGCGATCGAGCAGTACTTC CASSLWVQGAIEQYF
13 TRBJ1-4 few TRBV12-3/TRBV12-4 - TGTGCCAGCGGCAAGAGGGGGAATGAAAAACTGTTTTTT CASGKRGNEKLFF
16 TRBJ1-6 few TRBV7-2 - TGTGCCAGCAGCTACGACCTTGGGGCGGATAATTCACCCCTCCACTTT CASSYDLGADNSPLHF
14 TRBJ1-5 few TRBV10-3 - TGTGCCATCAGTGAGTCTGAGGGTACCCAGCCCCAGCATTTT CAISESEGTQPQHF